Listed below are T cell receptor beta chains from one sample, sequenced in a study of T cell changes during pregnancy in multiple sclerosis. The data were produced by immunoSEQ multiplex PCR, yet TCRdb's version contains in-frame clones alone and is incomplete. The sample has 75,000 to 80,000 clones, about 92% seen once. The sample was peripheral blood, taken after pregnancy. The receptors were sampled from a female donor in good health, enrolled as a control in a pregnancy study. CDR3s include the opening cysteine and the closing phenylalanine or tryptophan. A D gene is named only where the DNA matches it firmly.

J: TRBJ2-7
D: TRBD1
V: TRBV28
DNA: TGTGCCAGCAGTCCAGGGGGCGAAAGGTACGAGCAGTACTTC
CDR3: CASSPGGERYEQYF

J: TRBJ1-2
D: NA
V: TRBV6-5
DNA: TGTGCCAGCAGTTTTCAGGGGTCCTATGGCTACACCTTC
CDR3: CASSFQGSYGYTF

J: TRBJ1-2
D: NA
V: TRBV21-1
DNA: TGTGCCAGCAGCAAAGCTCGGGACAGGGATGATGGCTACACCTTC
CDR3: CASSKARDRDDGYTF

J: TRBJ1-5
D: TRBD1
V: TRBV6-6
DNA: TGTGCCAGCAGGTCGGGACAGGGGATTCAGCCCCAGCATTTT
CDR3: CASRSGQGIQPQHF

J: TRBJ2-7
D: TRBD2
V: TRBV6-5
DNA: TGTGCCAGCAGTTCCTCCGGGACTAGTCGCTACGAGCAGTACTTC
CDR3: CASSSSGTSRYEQYF

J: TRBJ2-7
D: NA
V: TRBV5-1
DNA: TGCGCCAGCAGCCCCGAACTAGTTTCCTACGAGCAGTACTTC
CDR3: CASSPELVSYEQYF

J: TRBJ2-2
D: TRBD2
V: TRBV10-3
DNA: TGTGCCGTCCGGGACTATCCGAACACCGGGGAGCTGTTTTTT
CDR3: CAVRDYPNTGELFF

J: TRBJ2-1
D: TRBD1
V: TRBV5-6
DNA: TGTGCCAGCAGCCTCCGAACAGGGGGATTAGTCGATGAGCAGTTCTTC
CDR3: CASSLRTGGLVDEQFF

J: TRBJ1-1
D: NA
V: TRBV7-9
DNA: TGTGCCAGCGCCGACAGAGGCTTTGAAGCTTTCTTT
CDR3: CASADRGFEAFF

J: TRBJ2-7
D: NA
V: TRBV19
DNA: TGTGCCAGTAGTATAAACGCGGCCGGTGTCCCCTACGAGCAGTACTTC
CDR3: CASSINAAGVPYEQYF

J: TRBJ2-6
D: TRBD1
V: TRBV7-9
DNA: TGTGCCAGCAGCTTAGACAGGGGGCGTGGGGCCAACGTCCTGACTTTC
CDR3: CASSLDRGRGANVLTF

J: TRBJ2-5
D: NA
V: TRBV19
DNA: TGTGCCAGTAGTCCCCCGGTTGGTAGCGGAGAGACCCAGTACTTC
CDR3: CASSPPVGSGETQYF

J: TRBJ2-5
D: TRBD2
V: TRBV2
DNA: TGTGCCAGCAGTGCCGGGACTAGCGGACAGACCCAGTACTTC
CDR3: CASSAGTSGQTQYF